This T cell receptor beta chain comes out of a study of long-term antiretroviral therapy in people with HIV. V lost 2 bases, J lost 8 bases, and 15 bases lay in between. Looked up from germline, CDR1 is SNHLY and CDR2 is FYNNEI. The CDR3 sequence is 15 residues long. They ran version v3.0 of the immunoSEQ assay at survey level. TCRdb keeps only in-frame clones here, not all; method: immunoSEQ multiplex PCR. Among about 24,000 clones listed, 75% to 90% were seen once. The source material was unsorted PBMCs, sampled around 4.2 years after starting antiretroviral therapy. The gene calls are TRBV2 and TRBJ1-4; D gene uncertain. The TCR sequence derives from a man younger than 45 with HIV. This CDR3 reads CASSERQNAGEKLFF. The DNA of the CDR3 is TGTGCCAGCAGTGAAAGGCAAAACGCTGGGGAAAAACTGTTTTTT.